The clone carrying this TCR beta chain has only a few counts. What it binds is not known. Time point in this sample: patch test 1, 2 weeks after DPC sensitization. Regarding treatment: therapeutic diphenylcyclopropenone sensitization with weekly scalp DPC. From whole blood left unfractionated, total RNA was extracted. This entry comes from a study of human T cells and chemical hapten exposure. Study as a whole: Patch tests containing 0.01% DPC, applied to the upper back, were read at 6 days. Study conclusions and caveats: The count of PT1 expanded TCRs correlated positively with patch test score. High-frequency TCRs, those above 1 in 1000, stayed the same after DPC sensitization.

Germline lookup yields CDR1 MNHEY and CDR2 SVGEGT. The V and J ends lost 6 bases and 0 bases respectively, with 12 bases between them. The CDR3 covers 15 residues. TCRdb called the RACE reads again in MiXCR, with one record for every CDR3 protein. The repertoire consists of about 340,000 distinct CDR3 sequences, with under 8% occurring once and the leading ten covering 7.5% to 8.5%. The receptor was isolated from a woman between 18 and 29 years old with alopecia areata. Some clones in this sample may be carry-over from other donors' samples. Sequencing was performed on whole blood, taken in connection with sensitization to the hapten diphenylcyclopropenone (DPC). This chain joins TRBV6-2 or TRBV6-3 and TRBJ1-3; D gene ambiguous. CDR3 sequence: CASSLGPDSGNTIYF. Here the CDR3 DNA reads TGTGCCAGCAGCCTAGGACCAGACTCTGGAAACACCATATATTTT.